Each of the 21 T cell receptor beta chains below was sequenced from the same sample in a study of human T cells and chemical hapten exposure. The starting material, unfractionated whole blood, was used for total RNA extraction. TCRdb processed the 5' RACE reads anew with MiXCR; each CDR3 protein has one entry. This repertoire shows 95,000 to 120,000 distinct CDR3 sequences, around 20% found once; its top ten account for around 2.7%. The receptors shown here come from a human donor in good health.

This clonotype has just a few counts. The chain uses TRBV5-1 and TRBJ2-2; 8 bases match TRBD1. The CDR3 sequence is 15 residues long. With V trimmed by 4 bases and J by 5 bases, 7 bases remained unmatched. Looked up from germline, CDR1 is SGHRS and CDR2 is YFSETQ. The CDR3 loop is CASSLDRVGTGELFF. CDR3 DNA: TGCGCCAGCAGCCTGGACAGGGTGGGGACCGGGGAGCTGTTTTTT. The complete variable domain, with remaining parts taken from reference TRBV5-1 and TRBJ2-2, reads KAGVTQTPRYLIKTRGQQVTLSCSPISGHRSVSWYQQTPGQGLQFLFEYFSETQRNKGNFPGRFSGRQFSNSRSEMNVSTLELGDSALYLCASSLDRVGTGELFFGEGSRLTVL.

This clonotype came up a few times. The chain links TRBV24-1 to TRBJ1-4; 10 bases fit TRBD1. CDR3 size: 15 residues. Unmatched junction bases numbered 2, after V lost 3 bases and J lost 5 bases. CDR1 and CDR2 (germline): KGHDR, SFDVKD. The CDR3 DNA reads as TGTGCCACCAGTGATGGGGGACAGGGGAATGAAAAACTGTTTTTT. Encoded protein: CATSDGGQGNEKLFF.

This chain uses TRBV20-1 with TRBJ2-7; D is uncertain. This CDR3 is 12 amino acids long. Trimming left V 7 bases short and J 2 bases short, with 12 bases between. The V gene's germline CDR1 is DFQATT and CDR2 SNEGSKA (reference sequence). In nucleotides, the CDR3 is TGCAGTGGGACGTACGACCCCTACGAGCAGTACTTC. Translated, it gives CSGTYDPYEQYF.

This clonotype was observed a few times. DNA of the CDR3: TGTGCCAGCAGCTTAAGGAGCGGCGTTTACGAGCAGTACTTC. This gives the protein CASSLRSGVYEQYF. The chain is built from TRBV11-2 and TRBJ2-7, with D perhaps matching TRBD2 (5 bases). The CDR3 runs 14 residues. Germline V gene sequence: CDR1 SGHAT, CDR2 FQNNGV. With 2 bases removed from V and 4 bases from J, the gap between germline ends came to 12 bases.

This clonotype was seen a handful of times. This sequence joins TRBV12-3 or TRBV12-4 and TRBJ1-5; D uncertain. CDR3 length equals 13 residues. Trimming pared 5 bases from V and 5 bases from J, leaving 10 bases between. As DNA, the CDR3 is TGTGCCAGCAGTCCCAGGATTGATCAGCCCCAGCATTTT. As protein: CASSPRIDQPQHF.

In this sample, this clonotype turned up a few times. The V and J genes are TRBV27 and TRBJ2-1; 7 nucleotides line up with TRBD2. The V and J ends lost 6 bases and 4 bases, in that order; junction bases with no gene match: 0. Germline V CDR1 and CDR2: MNHEY, SMNVEV (reference sequence). The CDR3 consists of 12 residues. CDR3 nucleotide sequence: TGTGCCAGCAGGGGAGGGTACAATGAGCAGTTCTTC. The encoded protein is CASRGGYNEQFF.

V usage is TRBV20-1 and J usage is TRBJ2-3; 9 bases agree with TRBD2. J was trimmed by 3 bases and V by 6 bases; bases with no gene match: 10. Germline CDR1 and CDR2: DFQATT and SNEGSKA (reference sequence). This CDR3 is built from 15 residues. The CDR3, as DNA: TGCAGTGCCCATGAGGCTAGCGGGATAACAGATACGCAGTATTTT. Protein sequence: CSAHEASGITDTQYF.

The V call is TRBV25-1, the J call TRBJ2-7; TRBD1 might be the D (6 bases). V dropped 4 bases and J dropped 0 bases, with 13 bases sitting between them. The CDR3 spans 15 residues. The germline V gene encodes CDR1 MGHDK and CDR2 SYGVNS. The CDR3 protein is CASSVRQDSSYEQYF. The CDR3 DNA follows: TGTGCCAGCAGTGTTCGGCAGGACAGCTCCTACGAGCAGTACTTC.

The rearrangement links TRBV28 to TRBJ1-5; D unresolved. V was cut by 2 bases and J by 0 bases, with 11 bases left in between. The CDR3 is made up of 16 amino acids. CDR1 MDHEN and CDR2 SYDVKM come from the germline V gene. CDR3 DNA: TGTGCCAGCAGTTTAATGGTAGCGGATAGCAATCAGCCCCAGCATTTT. Amino acid sequence: CASSLMVADSNQPQHF.

The chain employs TRBV6-6 and TRBJ2-3, with D unresolved. V lost 6 bases and J lost 8, with 21 bases in between. The CDR3 runs 15 residues. Germline CDR1 is MNHNY and CDR2 is SVGAGI (reference sequence). CDR3 in DNA: TGTGCCAGCAGCCCACTCACGGGCAATAGTGGTACGCAGTATTTT. Translated, it gives CASSPLTGNSGTQYF.

The gene calls are TRBV28 and TRBJ1-2, with 10 nucleotides matching TRBD1. Germline CDR1 and CDR2: MDHEN and SYDVKM. Trimming cost V 4 bases and J 8 bases; bases outside gene matches: 10. This CDR3 region has 15 residues. CDR3 amino acids: CASSSPRDRGGGYTF. The CDR3 DNA is TGTGCCAGCAGTTCCCCACGGGACAGGGGAGGAGGCTACACCTTC.

This clonotype was counted a few times. The chain employs TRBV7-2 and TRBJ2-1; D uncertain. From germline, CDR1 is SGHTA and CDR2 FQGNSA. The CDR3 is 13 amino acids. Trimming left V 5 bases short and J 7 bases short, with 12 bases between. DNA for the CDR3: TGTGCCAGCAGCCATTACGGCGTAAATGAGCAGTTCTTC. It is translated as CASSHYGVNEQFF.

The chain couples TRBV10-2 to TRBJ2-3, with TRBD2 identical over 10 bases. CDR1 is WSHSY and CDR2 is SAAADI in the germline V gene. V shed 8 bases, J shed 0 bases, and the junction held 2 bases outside the gene matches. The length of the CDR3 is 14 residues. CDR3 sequence reads: CASSTSGSTDTQYF. The DNA of the CDR3 is TGCGCCAGCTCGACTAGCGGGAGCACAGATACGCAGTATTTT.

This clonotype was counted between two and nine times. This chain joins TRBV20-1 and TRBJ2-3; weak D call: TRBD2 (5 bases). The V gene lost 7 bases and the J gene lost 1 base, with 15 bases spanning the gap. Per germline, CDR1 DFQATT and CDR2 SNEGSKA (reference sequence). The CDR3 length is 14 residues. CDR3 bases: TGCAGTGTGGCCAGAGGGTGGGGCACAGATACGCAGTATTTT. Translating gives CSVARGWGTDTQYF.

This clonotype was detected a few times. The V call is TRBV20-1, the J call TRBJ2-3; 12 nucleotides align to TRBD2. This CDR3 is 14 amino acids long. The germline V gene encodes CDR1 DFQATT and CDR2 SNEGSKA (reference sequence). With V trimmed by 7 bases and J by 2 bases, 4 bases remained unmatched. The DNA for the CDR3 is TGCAGTGTCAGGACTAGCGGGAACACAGATACGCAGTATTTT. Translating gives CSVRTSGNTDTQYF.

The chain carries TRBV5-1 and TRBJ1-1; D gene unclear. CDR1 is SGHRS, CDR2 YFSETQ, per germline. V lost 0 bases and J lost 0, with 9 bases in between. There are 15 residues in the CDR3. As DNA, the CDR3 is TGCGCCAGCAGCTTGGGGGAGAACATGAACACTGAAGCTTTCTTT. Translation gives CASSLGENMNTEAFF.

V and J are TRBV18 and TRBJ1-5; 7 bases line up with TRBD1. The CDR3 is 14 amino acids. Unmatched junction bases numbered 4, after V lost 2 bases and J lost 6 bases. The germline CDR1 and CDR2 sequences are KGHSH and LQKENI. CDR3 nucleotides: TGTGCCAGCTCACCAGGACAGGCTGCTCAGCCCCAGCATTTT. This codes for CASSPGQAAQPQHF.

The gene calls are TRBV19 and TRBJ2-3; 7 bases match TRBD1. The CDR3 consists of 14 residues. Trimming removed 9 bases from V and 2 bases from J; junction bases left unmatched: 8. Germline V gene sequence: CDR1 LNHDA, CDR2 SQIVND (reference sequence). The CDR3 sequence: CASQPGQITDTQYF. The CDR3 nucleotides read TGTGCCAGCCAGCCGGGACAGATCACAGATACGCAGTATTTT.

The chain's CDR3 is CASSLAGAQPQHF. The CDR3 coding sequence is TGTGCCAGCAGTTTGGCAGGGGCTCAGCCCCAGCATTTT. The chain carries TRBV12-3 or TRBV12-4 and TRBJ1-5, with a possible D match to TRBD1 (6 bases). The CDR3 sequence is 13 residues long. Between the trimmed V and J ends, which lost 3 bases and 6 bases, there was a span of 9 bases.

The chain has TRBV6-2 or TRBV6-3 and TRBJ2-7; D gene ambiguous. Germline CDR1 reads MNHEY; CDR2 reads SVGEGT. The CDR3 covers 13 residues. V lost 2 bases and J lost 6, with 11 bases in between. As DNA, the CDR3 is TGTGCCAGCAGTTACGGTGCTCCAGCCGAGCAGTACTTC. Its protein product is CASSYGAPAEQYF.

This chain links TRBV20-1 with TRBJ2-3; 10 nucleotides match TRBD2. Trimming took 2 bases from V and 3 from J; bases not matched to a gene: 11. Germline CDR1 and CDR2: DFQATT and SNEGSKA (reference sequence). CDR3 length: 17 residues. This chain's CDR3 is CSARIPGASGSTDTQYF. The CDR3 DNA is TGCAGTGCTAGAATCCCTGGGGCTAGCGGGAGTACAGATACGCAGTATTTT.